In this sample, the clone carrying this T cell receptor (beta chain) turned up once. The antigen is undetermined. This sample is drawn from a study of graft-versus-host responses after intestinal transplantation. V lost 0 bases to trimming and J lost 12 bases; unmatched junction nucleotides: 4. This CDR3 is 13 amino acids long. CDR1 is ENHRY and CDR2 is SYGVKD in the germline V gene. Only in-frame clones appear in the TCRdb table, and some are missing; sequencing was by immunoSEQ multiplex PCR. The sample has about 120,000 clones, 90% to 95% seen once. The source material was unstimulated CD4+ T cells sorted from spleen or lymph node cells, sampled before intestinal transplant. The TCR was taken from a human donor who received an intestinal transplant. The V call is TRBV10-3, the J call TRBJ2-1, with TRBD1 identical over 8 bases. The CDR3 DNA sequence: TGTGCCATCAGTGAGTCGGGGGACAGGCCGCAGTTCTTC. This translates into CAISESGDRPQFF.